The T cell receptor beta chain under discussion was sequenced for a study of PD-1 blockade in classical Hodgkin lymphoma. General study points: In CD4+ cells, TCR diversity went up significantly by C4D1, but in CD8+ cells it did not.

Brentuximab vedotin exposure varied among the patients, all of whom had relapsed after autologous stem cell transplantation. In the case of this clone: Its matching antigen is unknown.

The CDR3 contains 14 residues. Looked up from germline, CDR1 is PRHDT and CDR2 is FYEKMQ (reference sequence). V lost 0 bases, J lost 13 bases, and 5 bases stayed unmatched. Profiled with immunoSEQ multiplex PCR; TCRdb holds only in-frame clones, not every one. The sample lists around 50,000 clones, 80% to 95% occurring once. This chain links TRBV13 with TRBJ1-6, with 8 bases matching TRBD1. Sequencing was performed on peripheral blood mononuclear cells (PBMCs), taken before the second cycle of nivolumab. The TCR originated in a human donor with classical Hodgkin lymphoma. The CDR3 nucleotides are TGTGCCAGCAGCTTAGGACAGGGGGGAAGGCCCCTCCACTTT. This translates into CASSLGQGGRPLHF.